Below, 16 T cell receptor beta chains from the same sample are listed, as sequenced in a study of blood T cell repertoires in COVID-19. Produced via immunoSEQ multiplex PCR; TCRdb's table is partial and in-frame only. The sample lists some 180,000 clones; roughly 80% were seen once. Sequencing was performed on peripheral blood. The source of these receptors is a man in his fifties who had recovered from COVID-19.

The chain combines TRBV5-1 with TRBJ2-7, with D unresolved. CDR1 is SGHRS, CDR2 YFSETQ, per germline. Between the trimmed V and J ends, which lost 3 bases and 0 bases, there was a span of 4 bases. CDR3 length: 12 amino acids. CDR3 sequence (DNA): TGCGCCAGCAGCTCAGGCTCCTACGAGCAGTACTTC. Translation gives CASSSGSYEQYF.

As concerns this clone: This sample also contains other DNA sequences that code for the same CDR3. CDR3: CASSLGGGSTEAFF. The CDR3 bases are TGTGCCAGCAGTCTTGGGGGGGGGTCCACTGAAGCTTTCTTT. This chain uses TRBV5-4 with TRBJ1-1; possible D gene TRBD1, 5 bases. The germline CDR1 and CDR2 sequences are SGHNT and YYREEE (reference sequence). This CDR3 has 14 amino acids. Trimming pared 5 bases from V and 4 bases from J, leaving 15 bases between. Full variable domain (missing parts from reference TRBV5-4 and TRBJ1-1): ETGVTQSPTHLIKTRGQQVTLRCSSQSGHNTVSWYQQALGQGPQFIFQYYREEENGRGNFPPRFSGLQFPNYSSELNVNALELDDSALYLCASSLGGGSTEAFFGQGTRLTVV.

Comments on this clone: In the same sample, other DNA sequences code for this CDR3. The chain couples TRBV7-2 to TRBJ1-5; no firm D call. The V gene's germline CDR1 is SGHTA and CDR2 FQGNSA. Trimming shortened V by 3 bases and J by 2 bases, and 5 bases separated the two germline ends. The CDR3 consists of 13 residues. CDR3 DNA: TGTGCCAGCAGCTTCTCCGGCAATCAGCCCCAGCATTTT. Translating it yields CASSFSGNQPQHF.

This clone was seen just once. V usage is TRBV5-8 and J usage is TRBJ1-6; 8 bases agree with TRBD1. The V segment lost 2 bases and the J segment 8 bases; nucleotides outside the gene matches: 6. Germline loops: CDR1 SGHTS, CDR2 YDEGEE. CDR3 length: 15 amino acids. CDR3 nucleotides: TGTGCCAGCAGCTTCGGACAGGGTCGGTATTCACCCCTCCACTTT. It codes for CASSFGQGRYSPLHF.

V usage is TRBV5-4 and J usage is TRBJ1-2; 7 bases are a match to TRBD1. The CDR3 spans 14 residues. CDR1 is SGHNT and CDR2 is YYREEE in the germline V gene (reference sequence). Losses at the gene ends were 0 bases for V and 3 bases for J; bases not matched to a gene: 2. The DNA for the CDR3 is TGTGCCAGCAGCTTGGTTCAGGGGGACTATGGCTACACCTTC. Protein product: CASSLVQGDYGYTF.

The rearrangement links TRBV10-3 to TRBJ1-1, with 7 bases identical to TRBD1. V trimming: 7 bases; J trimming: 5 bases; junction bases outside the gene matches: 10. CDR3 length: 14 amino acids. Germline loops: CDR1 ENHRY, CDR2 SYGVKD. CDR3: CAITDAGQVTEAFF. The CDR3 nucleotides are TGTGCCATCACTGACGCCGGACAGGTGACTGAAGCTTTCTTT.

The genes are TRBV11-1 and TRBJ2-1; D might be TRBD1 (7 bases). From germline, CDR1 is SGHAT and CDR2 FQDESV (reference sequence). The CDR3 loop spans 15 amino acids. The germline V and J ends were trimmed by 5 bases and 9 bases, with 20 bases remaining between them. Here the CDR3 DNA reads TGTGCCAGCAGCCAGAACAGGCCAGGGGGAGGTGAGCAGTTCTTC. Amino acids: CASSQNRPGGGEQFF. Drawing the rest from reference TRBV11-1 and TRBJ2-1, the complete variable domain is EAEVAQSPRYKITEKSQAVAFWCDPISGHATLYWYRQILGQGPELLVQFQDESVVDDSQLPKDRFSAERLKGVDSTLKIQPAELGDSAMYLCASSQNRPGGGEQFFGPGTRLTVL.

The V call is TRBV11-2, the J call TRBJ2-1, with 14 positions matching TRBD2. Germline V CDR1 and CDR2: SGHAT, FQNNGV. Germline trimming cut 1 base from V and 7 bases from J; bases unmatched to any gene: 3. The CDR3 spans 16 residues. The CDR3 is CASSLGLAGGLNEQFF. Written as DNA, the CDR3 is TGTGCCAGCAGCTTAGGACTAGCGGGAGGGCTTAATGAGCAGTTCTTC.

The J gene is TRBJ2-5, the V gene TRBV29-1; TRBD2 aligns across 7 bases. The CDR3 is made up of 15 amino acids. From germline, CDR1 is SQVTM and CDR2 ANQGSEA. Trimming at V came to 5 bases and at J to 0 bases, leaving 9 bases not matched to a gene. CDR3 sequence reads: CSVSGASGDQETQYF. CDR3 DNA sequence: TGCAGCGTTAGCGGGGCTAGCGGCGACCAAGAGACCCAGTACTTC. Variable domain in full (rest from reference TRBV29-1 and TRBJ2-5): SAVISQKPSRDICQRGTSLTIQCQVDSQVTMMFWYRQQPGQSLTLIATANQGSEATYESGFVIDKFPISRPNLTFSTLTVSNMSPEDSSIYLCSVSGASGDQETQYFGPGTRLLVL.

This rearrangement joins TRBV25-1 to TRBJ2-7, with D perhaps TRBD1 (6 bases). The CDR3 is 13 amino acids. CDR1 is MGHDK, CDR2 SYGVNS, per germline. V was trimmed by 2 bases and J by 5 bases, leaving 10 bases between them. The CDR3 DNA follows: TGTGCCAGCAGTGAAACAGGGTACCACGAGCAGTACTTC. Protein product: CASSETGYHEQYF.

The CDR3: CASSRTSGSYNEQFF. CDR3 DNA sequence: TGTGCCAGCAGCCGGACTAGCGGGAGTTACAATGAGCAGTTCTTC. The rearrangement links TRBV13 to TRBJ2-1, with 13 bases aligning to TRBD2. CDR1 is PRHDT, CDR2 FYEKMQ, per germline (reference sequence). CDR3 length equals 15 residues. V trimming: 5 bases; J trimming: 4 bases; junction bases outside the gene matches: 2.

This rearrangement joins TRBV5-1 to TRBJ1-1; TRBD1 agrees at 7 bases. This CDR3 comprises 13 residues. Germline V gene sequence: CDR1 SGHRS, CDR2 YFSETQ. V dropped 2 bases and J dropped 3; count of bases not matched to a gene: 1. The CDR3 loop reads CASSFTGDTEAFF. For the CDR3, the DNA is TGCGCCAGCAGCTTCACAGGGGACACTGAAGCTTTCTTT. Drawing the rest from reference TRBV5-1 and TRBJ1-1, the complete variable domain is KAGVTQTPRYLIKTRGQQVTLSCSPISGHRSVSWYQQTPGQGLQFLFEYFSETQRNKGNFPGRFSGRQFSNSRSEMNVSTLELGDSALYLCASSFTGDTEAFFGQGTRLTVV.

The rearrangement joins TRBV2 to TRBJ1-5; 8 bases align to TRBD1. This CDR3 contains 14 residues. The germline V gene encodes CDR1 SNHLY and CDR2 FYNNEI. V shed 6 bases and J 6 bases; nucleotides not matched to a gene: 7. The CDR3 loop is CASRLPGGGQPQHF. The CDR3 bases are TGTGCCAGCAGGCTACCAGGGGGCGGTCAGCCCCAGCATTTT.

DNA for the CDR3: TGTGCCAGCAGTTCCCCCGCTGGCGGGAGGGAGGCAGATACGCAGTATTTT. Its protein product is CASSSPAGGREADTQYF. The rearrangement joins TRBV28 to TRBJ2-3; TRBD2 agrees at 9 bases. CDR3 length equals 17 residues. V shed 4 bases, J shed 4 bases, and the junction held 12 bases outside the gene matches. CDR1 and CDR2 (germline): MDHEN, SYDVKM.

The chain recombines TRBV27 with TRBJ2-1, with unresolved D. This CDR3 spans 15 amino acids. The V gene's germline CDR1 is MNHEY and CDR2 SMNVEV (reference sequence). Trimming removed 5 bases from V and 0 bases from J, with 11 bases in between. This CDR3 reads CASSPSESSYNEQFF. The CDR3 bases are TGTGCCAGCAGTCCATCGGAGAGCTCCTACAATGAGCAGTTCTTC.

This chain uses TRBV7-6 with TRBJ2-5; TRBD1 matches at 7 bases. This CDR3 spans 18 amino acids. Germline V gene sequence: CDR1 SGHVS, CDR2 FNYEAQ. Germline trimming cut 5 bases from V and 0 bases from J; bases unmatched to any gene: 15. CDR3 region: CASSRDSRRIWYQETQYF. The DNA of the CDR3 is TGTGCCAGCAGCCGGGACAGCCGCCGCATTTGGTACCAAGAGACCCAGTACTTC.